These 29 T cell receptor beta chains originate from one sample sequenced in a study of blood T cell repertoires in COVID-19. TCRdb's table, derived via immunoSEQ multiplex PCR, lists solely in-frame clones and lacks some. The sample lists roughly 360,000 clones; more than 65% were seen once. The specimen was peripheral blood. Receptors originate from a human donor with acute or convalescent COVID-19. The donor label of this sample is uncertain.

This chain joins TRBV5-1 and TRBJ2-7; TRBD1 matches at 8 bases. This CDR3 region has 16 residues. J gave up 1 base and V 0 bases, and 6 bases lay outside the gene matches. Germline CDR1 SGHRS, CDR2 YFSETQ. CDR3 bases: TGCGCCAGCAGCTTGGGCCACAGGGACAGGTCCTACGAGCAGTACTTC. Its translation is CASSLGHRDRSYEQYF.

V and J are TRBV6-1 and TRBJ2-1; no definite D call. The CDR3 has 15 residues. Germline V gives CDR1 MNHNS, CDR2 SASEGT. Trimming shortened V by 3 bases and J by 0 bases, and 9 bases separated the two germline ends. The CDR3 nucleotides are TGTGCCAGCAGTGATCGGAGTAGCTCCTACAATGAGCAGTTCTTC. Encoded protein: CASSDRSSSYNEQFF.

The rearrangement uses TRBV18 and TRBJ1-6; 8 bases align to TRBD1. Germline V gene sequence: CDR1 KGHSH, CDR2 LQKENI. With V trimmed by 3 bases and J by 7 bases, 5 bases remained unmatched. CDR3 length equals 15 residues. In DNA, the CDR3 is TGTGCCAGCTCACCCTCCACAGGGGGAAATTCACCCCTCCACTTT. Its translation: CASSPSTGGNSPLHF.

The V call is TRBV7-7, the J call TRBJ2-2; D might be TRBD1 (6 bases). Looked up from germline, CDR1 is SSHAT and CDR2 is FNYEAQ (reference sequence). The CDR3 has 15 residues. Trimming shortened V by 5 bases and J by 7 bases, and 17 bases separated the two germline ends. The chain's CDR3 is CASSPQWGQVGELFF. The CDR3 nucleotides are TGTGCCAGCAGCCCGCAGTGGGGGCAGGTCGGGGAGCTGTTTTTT.

The genes are TRBV12-5 and TRBJ2-7; 9 bases fit TRBD2. There are 12 residues in the CDR3. V lost 6 bases and J lost 6; bases outside the gene matches: 3. From germline, CDR1 is LGHNT and CDR2 FRNRAP. Here the CDR3 DNA reads TGTGCTAGTGGGCGGGAGGGCATCGAGCAGTACTTC. Protein product: CASGREGIEQYF.

This clone showed up just once. This sequence joins TRBV27 and TRBJ1-5; 12 bases align to TRBD1. Germline V gene data show CDR1 as MNHEY and CDR2 as SMNVEV (reference sequence). The CDR3 has 16 residues. V shed 5 bases and J 4 bases; nucleotides not matched to a gene: 6. The CDR3 protein is CASSPGDRGQNQPQHF. In DNA, the CDR3 is TGTGCCAGCAGTCCAGGGGACAGGGGGCAAAATCAGCCCCAGCATTTT.

CDR3 region: CASSSPSGGQDTQYF. The DNA of the CDR3 is TGTGCCAGCAGCTCACCGAGCGGGGGCCAAGATACGCAGTATTTT. The chain couples TRBV11-2 to TRBJ2-3, with 8 nucleotides matching TRBD2. With V trimmed by 4 bases and J by 5 bases, 8 bases remained unmatched. Germline-derived CDR1 and CDR2 are SGHAT and FQNNGV. The CDR3 is made up of 15 amino acids.

The CDR3 here is CASSHRVAGNTIYF. Here the CDR3 DNA reads TGTGCCAGCAGCCACAGGGTGGCTGGAAACACCATATATTTT. The V and J genes are TRBV7-9 and TRBJ1-3; D perhaps matches TRBD1 (6 bases). Trimming stripped 5 bases from V and 2 bases from J, with 10 bases between. The CDR3 totals 14 residues. CDR1 and CDR2 from the germline V gene are SEHNR and FQNEAQ (reference sequence). Filled out from reference TRBV7-9 and TRBJ1-3, the complete variable domain reads DTGVSQNPRHKITKRGQNVTFRCDPISEHNRLYWYRQTLGQGPEFLTYFQNEAQLEKSRLLSDRFSAERPKGSFSTLEIQRTEQGDSAMYLCASSHRVAGNTIYFGEGSWLTVV.

V gene TRBV6-5 combines with J gene TRBJ2-7; TRBD2 might be the D (5 bases). Germline assignment: CDR1 MNHEY and CDR2 SVGAGI. This CDR3 is 14 amino acids long. V dropped 7 bases and J dropped 3 bases, with 16 bases sitting between them. The CDR3 sequence: CASTHGGQNYEQYF. Here the CDR3 DNA reads TGTGCCAGCACCCACGGCGGGCAGAACTACGAGCAGTACTTC.

The chain employs TRBV6-5 and TRBJ1-6; a weak D match, TRBD1 (5 bases). This CDR3 comprises 15 residues. The V and J ends lost 0 bases and 10 bases respectively, with 13 bases between them. In germline, CDR1 is MNHEY, CDR2 SVGAGI. Here the CDR3 reads CASSYSGAGVSPLHF. The CDR3 DNA sequence: TGTGCCAGCAGTTACTCAGGGGCAGGAGTCTCACCCCTCCACTTT.

As to this clone: The same CDR3 also results from other DNA sequences found in this sample. The CDR3 DNA reads TGTGCCAGCAGCGTAGGAGGGCGCACTGAAGCTTTCTTT. Translating gives CASSVGGRTEAFF. V usage is TRBV9 and J usage is TRBJ1-1; D gene unclear. The V end was cut by 0 bases, the J end by 4 bases, with 7 bases between. Per the germline V gene, CDR1 is SGDLS and CDR2 is YYNGEE. There are 13 residues in the CDR3.

This clone came up once. A read error may account for a junction end that differs from germline. V and J are TRBV7-9 and TRBJ1-2; tentatively, D is TRBD1 (6 bases). The germline V gene encodes CDR1 SEHNR and CDR2 FQNEAQ (reference sequence). This CDR3 is 13 amino acids long. DNA for the CDR3: TGTGCCAGCCGCTTGGGGACAAACGATGGCTACACCTTC. It yields the protein CASRLGTNDGYTF.

This clone came up once. The chain links TRBV9 to TRBJ1-1; tentative D call: TRBD1 (6 bases). CDR1 is SGDLS, CDR2 YYNGEE, per germline. The CDR3 is made up of 15 amino acids. V gave up 4 bases and J gave up 0 bases, with 13 bases separating them. This CDR3 reads CASSYGQFLNTEAFF. CDR3 DNA: TGTGCCAGCAGCTACGGACAGTTCTTGAACACTGAAGCTTTCTTT.

The V and J genes are TRBV4-2 and TRBJ2-2, with 7 bases aligning to TRBD1. The CDR3 consists of 17 residues. Trimming at V came to 1 base and at J to 0 bases, leaving 5 bases not matched to a gene. Germline V gene data show CDR1 as LGHNA and CDR2 as YNFKEQ. The chain's CDR3 is CASSQVEGASNTGELFF. The CDR3 nucleotides read TGTGCCAGCAGCCAAGTCGAGGGGGCGTCGAACACCGGGGAGCTGTTTTTT.

This chain connects TRBV19 to TRBJ2-1; tentatively, D is TRBD1 (6 bases). Deletions cut 4 bases from V and 4 bases from J, with 17 bases between. This CDR3 is built from 16 residues. The germline V gene has CDR1 LNHDA and CDR2 SQIVND (reference sequence). DNA of the CDR3: TGTGCCAGTAGTACATACAGGGTCGGCGATTACAATGAGCAGTTCTTC. It specifies CASSTYRVGDYNEQFF.

This CDR3 is CASSLRGEGGYTF. The CDR3 bases are TGTGCCAGCAGCTTAAGAGGGGAGGGTGGCTACACCTTC. V and J are TRBV7-9 and TRBJ1-2; perhaps TRBD1 as D (5 bases). Germline V CDR1 and CDR2: SEHNR, FQNEAQ (reference sequence). This CDR3 spans 13 amino acids. The V and J ends lost 2 bases and 7 bases respectively, with 11 bases between them. The full variable domain, rest sourced from reference TRBV7-9 and TRBJ1-2, is DTGVSQNPRHKITKRGQNVTFRCDPISEHNRLYWYRQTLGQGPEFLTYFQNEAQLEKSRLLSDRFSAERPKGSFSTLEIQRTEQGDSAMYLCASSLRGEGGYTFGSGTRLTVV.

This clone was detected once. The chain employs TRBV3-1 (or the pseudogene TRBV3-2) and TRBJ1-4; D may be TRBD1 (5 bases). The CDR3 covers 14 residues. The V gene's germline CDR1 is LGHDT and CDR2 YNNKEL (reference sequence). V gave up 5 bases and J gave up 7 bases, with 14 bases separating them. In DNA, the CDR3 is TGTGCCAGCAGCTCAGGGCAGATCGGTGAAAAACTGTTTTTT. Residues: CASSSGQIGEKLFF.

The V gene is TRBV10-1, the J gene TRBJ2-4; possible D gene TRBD2, 5 bases. Germline values: CDR1 WNHNN, CDR2 SYGVQD (reference sequence). The CDR3 sequence is 14 residues long. Between the trimmed V and J ends, which lost 10 bases and 0 bases, there was a span of 13 bases. The CDR3 sequence is CATPMRVAKNIQYF. The CDR3 DNA follows: TGCGCCACCCCGATGAGGGTAGCCAAAAACATTCAGTACTTC.

This clone showed up just once. The chain is built from TRBV19 and TRBJ1-4; 8 bases line up with TRBD1. The CDR3 has 14 amino acids. Germline loops: CDR1 LNHDA, CDR2 SQIVND (reference sequence). Trimming cost V 10 bases and J 4 bases; bases outside gene matches: 8. CDR3 sequence reads: CATGQGIYNEKLFF. The DNA of the CDR3 is TGTGCCACCGGACAGGGAATATATAATGAAAAACTGTTTTTT.

Note on this clone: The identical CDR3 is also encoded by other nucleotide sequences in the sample. The V and J genes are TRBV30 and TRBJ2-7; the match to TRBD2 covers 7 bases. The germline CDR1 and CDR2 sequences are GTSNPN and SVGIG (reference sequence). Trimming took 0 bases from V and 0 from J; bases not matched to a gene: 2. CDR3 length: 14 amino acids. DNA of the CDR3: TGTGCCTGGAGTGTCGGGGGGAGCTCCTACGAGCAGTACTTC. Translating gives CAWSVGGSSYEQYF.

This clone showed up just a few times. The rearrangement uses TRBV5-4 and TRBJ1-1; 7 bases fit TRBD1. The germline V gene has CDR1 SGHNT and CDR2 YYREEE (reference sequence). The CDR3 is made up of 14 amino acids. V trimming: 5 bases; J trimming: 5 bases; junction bases outside the gene matches: 9. In nucleotides, the CDR3 is TGTGCCAGCAGAATACAGGGGATACTGACTGAAGCTTTCTTT. It codes for CASRIQGILTEAFF.

This chain joins TRBV3-1 (or the pseudogene TRBV3-2) and TRBJ1-3; D is unclear. The CDR3 has 17 amino acids. The V and J ends lost 0 bases and 1 base respectively, with 13 bases between them. In germline, CDR1 is LGHDT, CDR2 YNNKEL (reference sequence). The CDR3 protein is CASSQEQLMSSGNTIYF. The CDR3 DNA reads TGTGCCAGCAGCCAAGAACAGTTGATGAGTTCTGGAAACACCATATATTTT.

The V and J genes are TRBV29-1 and TRBJ2-3, with 9 positions matching TRBD2. Germline V CDR1 and CDR2: SQVTM, ANQGSEA. V shed 3 bases, J shed 8 bases, and the junction held 12 bases outside the gene matches. The CDR3 runs 15 residues. CDR3 protein: CSVELAGGVQGTQYF. Here the CDR3 DNA reads TGCAGCGTTGAGCTGGCGGGGGGGGTTCAGGGTACGCAGTATTTT.

This clone appeared a few times. This sequence joins TRBV3-1 (or the pseudogene TRBV3-2) and TRBJ2-3; D is possibly TRBD2 (5 bases). Germline V gene sequence: CDR1 LGHDT, CDR2 YNNKEL (reference sequence). The CDR3 covers 15 residues. Trimming left V 0 bases short and J 5 bases short, with 12 bases between. The CDR3 reads CASSQELLRGDTQYF. Written as DNA, the CDR3 is TGTGCCAGCAGCCAAGAACTCTTACGGGGAGATACGCAGTATTTT.

The rearrangement uses TRBV6-5 and TRBJ2-7; TRBD1 agrees at 8 bases. Germline V gene lookup returns CDR1 MNHEY and CDR2 SVGAGI. Unmatched junction bases numbered 1, after V lost 6 bases and J lost 0 bases. The CDR3 contains 13 residues. The CDR3 loop is CASRGQGSYEQYF. DNA of the CDR3: TGTGCCAGCAGAGGACAGGGCTCCTACGAGCAGTACTTC.

The chain couples TRBV5-8 to TRBJ2-1; D may be TRBD1 (5 bases). The CDR3 loop spans 12 amino acids. Per the germline V gene, CDR1 is SGHTS and CDR2 is YDEGEE. Trimming took off 3 bases at V and 7 bases at J, with 8 bases between the two ends. The CDR3: CASSSQVNEQFF. CDR3 DNA: TGTGCCAGCAGCTCACAGGTGAATGAGCAGTTCTTC.

The chain carries TRBV7-9 and TRBJ1-2; D remains unclear. The V and J ends lost 7 bases and 5 bases respectively, with 14 bases between them. CDR1 SEHNR and CDR2 FQNEAQ come from the germline V gene (reference sequence). CDR3 length: 13 residues. The CDR3 protein is CASTTTPGYGYTF. The CDR3 nucleotides read TGTGCCAGCACCACCACCCCGGGGTATGGCTACACCTTC.

V usage is TRBV20-1 and J usage is TRBJ1-2, with D possibly TRBD1 on 5 matching bases. Looked up from germline, CDR1 is DFQATT and CDR2 is SNEGSKA (reference sequence). The germline V and J ends were trimmed by 6 bases and 8 bases, with 13 bases remaining between them. The CDR3 totals 11 residues. The CDR3: CSAQRGDGYTF. The CDR3 DNA is TGCAGTGCCCAACGGGGGGACGGCTACACCTTC.

This clone was seen more than once but under ten times. The chain uses TRBV6-1 and TRBJ2-1, with 9 bases lining up with TRBD2. V gave up 4 bases and J gave up 5 bases; unmatched junction bases: 12. In germline, CDR1 is MNHNS, CDR2 SASEGT. The CDR3 has 17 residues. CDR3: CASSAAGTSRRNNEQFF. The CDR3 DNA follows: TGTGCCAGCAGTGCCGCCGGGACTAGCAGAAGAAACAATGAGCAGTTCTTC.